One sample yielded the 19 T cell receptor beta chains listed below, sequenced in a study of blood T cells in healthy people across ages. A second roughly 6 to 11 cycle PCR used barcoded and J-beta primers. TCRdb reprocessed the 5' RACE reads with MiXCR, giving one entry per CDR3 protein. The sample has about 830,000 distinct CDR3 sequences, 55% to 65% seen once; the top ten hold 25% to 35%. The material sequenced was blood. These receptors all come from a man aged 25 to 40 in good health.

The chain has TRBV25-1 and TRBJ1-6, with 8 positions matching TRBD1. The CDR3 extends over 14 amino acids. Germline V CDR1 and CDR2: MGHDK, SYGVNS. J lost 6 bases, V lost 5 bases, and 3 bases had no gene match. The CDR3 nucleotides read TGTGCCAGCAGTTGGACAGGGACTAATTCACCCCTCCACTTT. As protein: CASSWTGTNSPLHF.

V usage is TRBV4-3 and J usage is TRBJ2-5; TRBD1 or TRBD2 may be the D gene (5 bases each). The CDR3 sequence is 13 residues long. Germline CDR1 reads LGHNA; CDR2 reads YSLEER. Trimming shortened V by 8 bases and J by 2 bases, and 12 bases separated the two germline ends. CDR3 DNA: TGCGCCAGCGCCGGGGCTCAACAAGAGACCCAGTACTTC. Translated, it gives CASAGAQQETQYF.

The chain carries TRBV7-2 and TRBJ2-4; unclear D gene. The tail of the sequence fits TRBJ2-5 better, so the J call may be wrong. The CDR3 has 15 residues. Germline-derived CDR1 and CDR2 are SGHTA and FQGNSA. The CDR3 region is CASSLKPVLRETQYF. CDR3 sequence (DNA): TGTGCCAGCAGCTTAAAGCCAGTACTTAGGGAGACCCAGTACTTC.

The gene calls are TRBV6-5 and TRBJ1-6, with a weak D call TRBD1 (5 bases). Trimming removed 5 bases at V and 9 bases at J, with 8 bases between. The CDR3 covers 12 residues. Germline CDR1 reads MNHEY; CDR2 reads SVGAGI. CDR3 in amino acids: CASSKGLSPLHF. The CDR3 DNA reads as TGTGCCAGCAGTAAGGGACTTTCACCCCTCCACTTT.

This clonotype was observed a handful of times. J is TRBJ1-2 and V is TRBV7-2; no clear D. CDR1 SGHTA and CDR2 FQGNSA come from the germline V gene. The CDR3 consists of 17 residues. Deletions cut 4 bases from V and 0 bases from J, with 18 bases between. CDR3 DNA: TGTGCCAGCAGCTCGGCTCTCCGGGGAAGAACTAACTATGGCTACACCTTC. It encodes CASSSALRGRTNYGYTF.

V and J are TRBV18 and TRBJ1-2; no firm D call. Germline CDR1 KGHSH, CDR2 LQKENI. The CDR3 is 15 amino acids. The V end was cut by 1 base, the J end by 0 bases, with 9 bases between. CDR3 amino acids: CASSPLAESNYGYTF. Written as DNA, the CDR3 is TGTGCCAGCTCACCACTTGCGGAATCTAACTATGGCTACACCTTC.

The rearrangement joins TRBV4-1 to TRBJ2-5; 9 bases are shared with TRBD1. The V segment lost 3 bases and the J segment 4 bases; nucleotides outside the gene matches: 6. Germline assignment: CDR1 MGHRA and CDR2 YSYEKL. The CDR3 extends over 15 amino acids. The CDR3 bases are TGCGCCAGCAGCCAGAAACAGGGGGCGGGAGAGACCCAGTACTTC. The encoded protein is CASSQKQGAGETQYF.

V and J are TRBV19 and TRBJ2-4, with D possibly being TRBD1 (6 bases). The CDR3 runs to 13 residues. Germline lookup yields CDR1 LNHDA and CDR2 SQIVND (reference sequence). Trimming pared 11 bases from V and 3 bases from J, leaving 14 bases between. The CDR3: CARTDSLKNIQYF. The CDR3 DNA reads as TGTGCCCGAACGGACAGCCTCAAAAACATTCAGTACTTC.

The chain employs TRBV2 and TRBJ2-3, with D possibly being TRBD2 (6 bases). The ends were cut back, 7 bases at V and 2 bases at J, with 13 bases in the middle. The CDR3 spans 14 residues. Germline V CDR1 and CDR2: SNHLY, FYNNEI. CDR3 loop: CASNREPFTDTQYF. The CDR3 coding sequence is TGTGCCAGCAATCGGGAGCCATTCACAGATACGCAGTATTTT.

This clonotype showed up just a few times. The chain has TRBV29-1 and TRBJ1-2; 7 bases map to TRBD1. This CDR3 region has 13 residues. CDR1 is SQVTM, CDR2 ANQGSEA, per germline. Germline trimming cut 7 bases from V and 8 bases from J; bases unmatched to any gene: 13. In DNA, the CDR3 is TGCAGCGCCTCTCGGGACAGTTGGTGGGGCTACACCTTC. Translating gives CSASRDSWWGYTF.

The rearrangement links TRBV7-3 to TRBJ2-1, with 8 bases identical to TRBD2. Trimming cost V 5 bases and J 5 bases; bases outside gene matches: 2. The length of the CDR3 is 13 residues. The germline CDR1 and CDR2 sequences are SGHTA and FQGTGA. The CDR3 region has the DNA TGTGCCAGCAGCGAGGGACTAGACAATGAGCAGTTCTTC. It is translated as CASSEGLDNEQFF.

The V gene is TRBV20-1, the J gene TRBJ2-1, with 9 positions matching TRBD2. The germline CDR1 and CDR2 sequences are DFQATT and SNEGSKA (reference sequence). V lost 3 bases and J lost 6; bases outside the gene matches: 6. The CDR3 runs to 14 residues. As DNA, the CDR3 is TGCAGTGCTAGGCGAGCGGGGGGAAGCAATGAGCAGTTCTTC. Its protein is CSARRAGGSNEQFF.

This clonotype was counted between two and nine times. The chain uses TRBV29-1 and TRBJ1-1; D gene ambiguous. Between the trimmed V and J ends, which lost 8 bases and 4 bases, there was a span of 11 bases. The CDR3 is 11 amino acids. Per germline, CDR1 SQVTM and CDR2 ANQGSEA. CDR3 DNA sequence: TGCAGCCTGGGGATACCCACTGAAGCTTTCTTT. This codes for CSLGIPTEAFF.

This chain connects TRBV20-1 to TRBJ2-7; tentative D call: TRBD1 (6 bases). This CDR3 has 13 amino acids. Germline-derived CDR1 and CDR2 are DFQATT and SNEGSKA (reference sequence). V was clipped by 2 bases and J by 0 bases, with 8 bases between them. CDR3: CSARHRASYEQYF. The CDR3 bases are TGCAGTGCTAGACACAGGGCCTCCTACGAGCAGTACTTC.

The V and J genes are TRBV6-2 or TRBV6-3 and TRBJ2-7; possibly TRBD1 or TRBD2 for D (7 bases each). V was clipped by 8 bases and J by 3 bases, with 14 bases between them. Germline CDR1 reads MNHEY; CDR2 reads SVGEGT. The CDR3 runs to 13 residues. In DNA, the CDR3 is TGTGCCAGCCTAGCAGGGGGGGACTACGAGCAGTACTTC. Translated, it gives CASLAGGDYEQYF.

The chain uses TRBV10-3 and TRBJ2-5; tentatively, D is TRBD1 (5 bases). Per the germline V gene, CDR1 is ENHRY and CDR2 is SYGVKD. V lost 3 bases and J lost 2, with 13 bases in between. CDR3 length equals 15 residues. CDR3 nucleotides: TGTGCCATCAGTGACCCTGGGGCAGTTCAAGAGACCCAGTACTTC. Protein: CAISDPGAVQETQYF.

On this clonotype itself: One end of the junction varies from germline; a read error may be responsible. The chain has TRBV11-3 and TRBJ2-3; D is uncertain. CDR3 length: 14 residues. Germline V CDR1 and CDR2: SGHNT, YENEEA. The CDR3 DNA sequence: TGTGCCTGCAGCTTAGTCAGCAGCACAGATACGCAGTATTTT. Translation: CACSLVSSTDTQYF.

The chain uses TRBV20-1 and TRBJ2-3, with 10 bases fitting TRBD1. This CDR3 region has 15 residues. V gave up 6 bases and J gave up 0 bases; unmatched junction bases: 6. Germline-derived CDR1 and CDR2 are DFQATT and SNEGSKA (reference sequence). The CDR3 here is CSATKGQGSTDTQYF. CDR3 nucleotides: TGCAGTGCGACAAAGGGACAGGGGAGCACAGATACGCAGTATTTT.

The J gene is TRBJ1-2, the V gene TRBV28; no clear D. The CDR3 sequence is 11 residues long. From germline, CDR1 is MDHEN and CDR2 SYDVKM. CDR3 DNA: TGTGCTACTGTGGCTCTCTATGGCTACACCTTC. Its protein is CATVALYGYTF.